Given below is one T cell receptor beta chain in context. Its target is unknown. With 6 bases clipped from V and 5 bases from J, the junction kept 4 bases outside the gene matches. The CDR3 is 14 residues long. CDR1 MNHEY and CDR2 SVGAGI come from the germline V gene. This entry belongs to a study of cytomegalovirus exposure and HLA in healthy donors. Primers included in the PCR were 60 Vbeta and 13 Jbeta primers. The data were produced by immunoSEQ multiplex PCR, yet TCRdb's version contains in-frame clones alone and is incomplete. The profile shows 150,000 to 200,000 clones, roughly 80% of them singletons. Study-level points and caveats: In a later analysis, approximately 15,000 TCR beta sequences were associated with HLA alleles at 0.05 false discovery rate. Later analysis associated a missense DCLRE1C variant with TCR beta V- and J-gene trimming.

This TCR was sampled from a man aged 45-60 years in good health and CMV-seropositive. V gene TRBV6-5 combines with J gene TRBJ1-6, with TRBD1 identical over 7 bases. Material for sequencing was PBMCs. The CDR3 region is CASRTDRDNSPLHF. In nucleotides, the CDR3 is TGTGCCAGCAGAACAGACAGGGATAATTCACCCCTCCACTTT.